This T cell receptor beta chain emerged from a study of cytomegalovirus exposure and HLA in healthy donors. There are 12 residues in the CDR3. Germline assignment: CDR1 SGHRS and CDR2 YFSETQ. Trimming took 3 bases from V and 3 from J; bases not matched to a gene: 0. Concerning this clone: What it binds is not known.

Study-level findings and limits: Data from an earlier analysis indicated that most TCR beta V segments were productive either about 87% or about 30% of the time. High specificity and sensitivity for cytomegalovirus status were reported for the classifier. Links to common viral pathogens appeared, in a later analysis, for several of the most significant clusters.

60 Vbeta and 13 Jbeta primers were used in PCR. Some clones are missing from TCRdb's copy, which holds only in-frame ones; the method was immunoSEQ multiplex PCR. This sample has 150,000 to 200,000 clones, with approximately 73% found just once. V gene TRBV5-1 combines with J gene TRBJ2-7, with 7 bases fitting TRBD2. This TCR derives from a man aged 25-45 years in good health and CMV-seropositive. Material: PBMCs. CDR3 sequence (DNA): TGCGCCAGCAGCTGGGGGGGCTACGAGCAGTACTTC. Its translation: CASSWGGYEQYF.